This entry describes one TCR beta chain. The source of the sample is a study of OX40 agonist ivuxolimab in advanced cancers. Clones were read by immunoSEQ multiplex PCR, and TCRdb kept only the in-frame ones, dropping some. The data hold 30,000 to 35,000 clones, with around 90% observed a single time. Any history of autoimmune disease or systemic immunosuppression disqualified patients. The sample was CD4+ or CD8+ T cells sorted from blood, taken in a trial of the OX40 agonist ivuxolimab. The source of this sequence is an adult with an advanced solid tumor such as melanoma, head and neck, liver or kidney cancer.

The DNA of the CDR3 is TGTGCCAGCAGAACCCCCACTGAAGCTTTCTTT. Translation: CASRTPTEAFF. J is TRBJ1-1 and V is TRBV7-9; D is unresolved. Germline lookup yields CDR1 SEHNR and CDR2 FQNEAQ (reference sequence). The CDR3 runs 11 residues. V lost 6 bases and J lost 4, with 6 bases in between.